The 20 T cell receptor beta chains listed next were all sequenced from one sample in a study of circulating and synovial CD4+ cells in juvenile arthritis. Sequenced by immunoSEQ multiplex PCR; TCRdb stores in-frame clones only, minus some. Among tens of thousands of clones, 95% to 96% were seen once, and the ten largest hold approximately 0.18%. Sequenced sample: CD4+ T cells from blood. Receptors originate from a human donor with juvenile idiopathic arthritis.

The chain couples TRBV5-1 to TRBJ2-7, with a possible D match to TRBD2 (5 bases). V was pared by 2 bases and J by 5 bases, with 14 bases between. This CDR3 contains 14 residues. CDR1 and CDR2 from the germline V gene are SGHRS and YFSETQ. CDR3: CASSFEGEGNEQYF. The CDR3, as DNA: TGCGCCAGCAGCTTTGAGGGAGAAGGAAACGAGCAGTACTTC.

The chain carries TRBV11-1 and TRBJ1-2, with 7 bases matching TRBD1. V gave up 5 bases and J gave up 3 bases; unmatched junction bases: 3. CDR1 is SGHAT, CDR2 FQDESV, per germline (reference sequence). There are 13 residues in the CDR3. In nucleotides, the CDR3 is TGTGCCAGCAGCCGTACAGGGGACTATGGCTACACCTTC. This translates into CASSRTGDYGYTF.

J is TRBJ2-7 and V is TRBV4-1; 9 nucleotides line up with TRBD2. The CDR3 is 15 residues long. V shed 3 bases, J shed 3 bases, and the junction held 6 bases outside the gene matches. The germline V gene has CDR1 MGHRA and CDR2 YSYEKL. The CDR3 sequence: CASSHQTSGGYEQYF. DNA of the CDR3: TGCGCCAGCAGCCATCAGACTAGCGGCGGCTACGAGCAGTACTTC.

This clone was recorded once. This chain links TRBV5-1 with TRBJ2-5; D may be TRBD1 (8 bases). The CDR3 has 15 amino acids. The ends were cut back, 3 bases at V and 5 bases at J, with 17 bases in the middle. Germline V gene lookup returns CDR1 SGHRS and CDR2 YFSETQ. The CDR3 protein is CASSYTDRGGETQYF. As DNA, the CDR3 is TGCGCCAGCAGCTATACCGACAGGGGAGGGGAGACCCAGTACTTC.

V and J are TRBV5-4 and TRBJ2-5; D is perhaps TRBD2 (7 bases). Germline CDR1 is SGHNT and CDR2 is YYREEE (reference sequence). V dropped 6 bases and J dropped 5 bases, with 20 bases sitting between them. CDR3 length equals 15 residues. CDR3 in amino acids: CASTRGGEGGETQYF. CDR3 DNA sequence: TGTGCCAGCACAAGGGGGGGCGAGGGAGGGGAGACCCAGTACTTC.

This sequence joins TRBV9 and TRBJ2-1; 9 bases fit TRBD2. With V trimmed by 1 base and J by 4 bases, 6 bases remained unmatched. Germline V lookup: CDR1 SGDLS, CDR2 YYNGEE. CDR3 size: 16 residues. The CDR3 bases are TGTGCCAGCAGCGTAACCGCGGGGGGGTGGTACAATGAGCAGTTCTTC. Protein: CASSVTAGGWYNEQFF.

This sequence joins TRBV29-1 and TRBJ2-7; 7 nucleotides line up with TRBD2. V was clipped by 6 bases and J by 0 bases; unmatched bases: 8. Looked up from germline, CDR1 is SQVTM and CDR2 is ANQGSEA. CDR3 size: 14 residues. CDR3 nucleotides: TGCAGCGTCCGCCCGACGGGAGGCTCCTACGAGCAGTACTTC. Translating it yields CSVRPTGGSYEQYF.

CDR3 coding DNA: TGTGCCAGCAGGCTTAGCGGGGGGGCCGTTGAGCAGTTCTTC. This sequence encodes CASRLSGGAVEQFF. V usage is TRBV2 and J usage is TRBJ2-1; TRBD2 aligns across 11 bases. Trimming at V came to 6 bases and at J to 9 bases, leaving 7 bases not matched to a gene. This CDR3 comprises 14 residues. Germline loops: CDR1 SNHLY, CDR2 FYNNEI. The full variable domain, completed using reference TRBV2 and TRBJ2-1, is EPEVTQTPSHQVTQMGQEVILRCVPISNHLYFYWYRQILGQKVEFLVSFYNNEISEKSEIFDDQFSVERPDGSNFTLKIRSTKLEDSAMYFCASRLSGGAVEQFFGPGTRLTVL.

V gene TRBV6-1 combines with J gene TRBJ1-1, with D perhaps matching TRBD1 (5 bases). Germline assignment: CDR1 MNHNS and CDR2 SASEGT. The CDR3 runs to 15 residues. V was clipped by 7 bases and J by 2 bases, with 17 bases between them. The CDR3 loop reads CASMRGAGQNTEAFF. CDR3 nucleotides: TGTGCCAGCATGAGGGGAGCGGGGCAAAACACTGAAGCTTTCTTT.

This clone was picked up one time. In DNA form, the CDR3 reads TGTGCCAGCAAGCCGACTAGCGGGGCTGGAGATACGCAGTATTTT. Encoded protein: CASKPTSGAGDTQYF. The chain carries TRBV2 and TRBJ2-3; 11 nucleotides agree with TRBD2. The trim removed 7 bases at V and 5 bases at J, leaving 8 bases unmatched. This CDR3 comprises 15 residues. Germline CDR1 is SNHLY and CDR2 is FYNNEI.

The chain recombines TRBV11-3 with TRBJ1-1; perhaps TRBD1 as D (6 bases). The CDR3 length is 14 residues. Trimming removed 5 bases at V and 1 base at J, with 11 bases between. Germline assignment: CDR1 SGHNT and CDR2 YENEEA. The CDR3 coding sequence is TGTGCCAGCAGCCTACAGGGACAGAACACTGAAGCTTTCTTT. Encoded protein: CASSLQGQNTEAFF.

V and J are TRBV2 and TRBJ2-1; TRBD2 agrees at 11 bases. With V trimmed by 5 bases and J by 6 bases, 9 bases remained unmatched. CDR3 length equals 16 residues. Germline CDR1 and CDR2: SNHLY and FYNNEI. In nucleotides, the CDR3 is TGTGCCAGCAGTCTGGGGACTAGCGGTGGGAGCAATGAGCAGTTCTTC. The encoded protein is CASSLGTSGGSNEQFF.

This clone was detected only a few times. This chain uses TRBV18 with TRBJ1-6; a weak D match, TRBD1 (5 bases). With 0 bases removed from V and 9 bases from J, the gap between germline ends came to 12 bases. The germline gives CDR1 KGHSH, CDR2 LQKENI. CDR3 length equals 15 residues. CDR3 in amino acids: CASSPPEGRGSPLHF. CDR3 coding DNA: TGTGCCAGCTCACCACCGGAGGGGAGGGGTTCACCCCTCCACTTT.

For this clone: The sample has other DNA sequences that encode this CDR3 too. CDR3 in amino acids: CASSPKDRGENSPLHF. DNA for the CDR3: TGTGCCAGCAGTCCTAAGGACAGGGGCGAAAATTCACCCCTCCACTTT. This chain links TRBV6-6 with TRBJ1-6; TRBD1 matches 9 bases. The CDR3 runs to 16 residues. The junction had 9 bases not matched to a gene; V was cut back by 5 bases and J by 7 bases. Germline CDR1 and CDR2: MNHNY and SVGAGI (reference sequence).

The DNA of the CDR3 is TGTGCCAGCAGTGACGAGGAGGGCAGGGTAAACCTCGAGCAGTACTTC. It translates to CASSDEEGRVNLEQYF. The chain carries TRBV6-4 and TRBJ2-7, with TRBD2 as a possible D gene (6 bases). This CDR3 region has 16 residues. Germline values: CDR1 MRHNA, CDR2 SNTAGT. Trimming stripped 2 bases from V and 6 bases from J, with 20 bases between.

The V and J genes are TRBV19 and TRBJ1-6, with TRBD1 matching 7 bases. The CDR3 runs to 20 residues. The V gene's germline CDR1 is LNHDA and CDR2 SQIVND (reference sequence). With 3 bases clipped from V and 13 bases from J, the junction kept 27 bases outside the gene matches. CDR3 in DNA: TGTGCCAGTAGTATGGGCCCCTCGACAGGGAGTATCCTCGTCCCCTCCCCCCTCCACTTT. As protein: CASSMGPSTGSILVPSPLHF.

V gene TRBV6-1 combines with J gene TRBJ1-4, with D tentatively TRBD1 (5 bases). Germline CDR1 reads MNHNS; CDR2 reads SASEGT. The length of the CDR3 is 18 residues. V lost 0 bases and J lost 8, with 22 bases in between. CDR3 amino acids: CASSEATAGRGVREKLFF. The CDR3 nucleotides read TGTGCCAGCAGTGAAGCGACGGCAGGGAGGGGTGTAAGGGAAAAACTGTTTTTT.

This rearrangement joins TRBV4-1 to TRBJ1-1; TRBD1 might be the D (5 bases). CDR3 length equals 16 residues. The germline CDR1 and CDR2 sequences are MGHRA and YSYEKL. With 4 bases removed from V and 4 bases from J, the gap between germline ends came to 19 bases. CDR3 region: CASSLTFVGGATEAFF. CDR3 nucleotide sequence: TGCGCCAGCAGCCTTACATTCGTGGGCGGGGCCACTGAAGCTTTCTTT.

The DNA for the CDR3 is TGTGCCAGCAGCCCGCGGGGACTAGCGGGGGGGCCGTCCCCCGAGCAGTACTTC. Protein sequence: CASSPRGLAGGPSPEQYF. The chain combines TRBV7-2 with TRBJ2-7, with 16 bases aligning to TRBD2. V trimming: 5 bases; J trimming: 6 bases; junction bases outside the gene matches: 13. This CDR3 spans 18 amino acids. Germline values: CDR1 SGHTA, CDR2 FQGNSA.

The chain has TRBV5-1 and TRBJ2-7; D may be TRBD1 (6 bases). Germline-derived CDR1 and CDR2 are SGHRS and YFSETQ. V gave up 2 bases and J gave up 0 bases, with 12 bases separating them. This CDR3 region has 15 residues. CDR3 region: CASSFRGGGSYEQYF. The CDR3 DNA reads as TGCGCCAGCAGCTTTAGAGGGGGTGGCTCCTACGAGCAGTACTTC.